The rows below give T cell receptor beta chains drawn from one sample of a study of blood T cells in healthy people across ages. MiXCR, applied by TCRdb to the 5' RACE reads, yields one record per CDR3 protein. The sample includes 1,500,000 or so distinct CDR3 sequences, roughly 60% of them seen just once. Sequenced: blood. Receptor source: a man aged 18-30 years in good health. Both conserved end residues are part of each CDR3. Each record gives: D gene, J gene, clone size, V gene, CDR3 protein, CDR3 DNA. A D gene is named only where the DNA matches it firmly. Rows give clone size only sometimes, using once, few, many, or a class for an expanded clone.

TRBD1	TRBJ2-7	.	TRBV13	CASSLEGQGAGEQYF	TGTGCCAGCAGCTTAGAGGGACAGGGGGCGGGCGAGCAGTACTTC
.	TRBJ2-4	.	TRBV7-9	CASSSEAKNIQYF	TGTGCCAGCAGCTCGGAAGCCAAAAACATTCAGTACTTC
TRBD2	TRBJ2-4	few	TRBV3-1	CASSSGREWGNIQYF	TGTGCCAGCAGCTCCGGGCGGGAGTGGGGAAACATTCAGTACTTC
.	TRBJ1-5	.	TRBV4-1	CASSIRDGNQPQHF	TGCGCCAGCAGCATCAGGGATGGCAATCAGCCCCAGCATTTT
TRBD2	TRBJ2-3	few	TRBV12-3/TRBV12-4	CASTGLAGGGTQYF	TGTGCCAGCACGGGACTAGCGGGGGGAGGTACGCAGTATTTT
.	TRBJ2-2	few	TRBV7-2	CASNGAQFGELFF	TGTGCCAGCAACGGGGCGCAGTTCGGGGAGCTGTTTTTT
TRBD1	TRBJ1-5	.	TRBV6-6	CASIRDRGQPQHF	TGTGCCAGCATCCGGGACAGGGGTCAGCCCCAGCATTTT
TRBD2	TRBJ2-1	few	TRBV4-3	CASSQDSWTSGRNNEQFF	TGCGCCAGCAGCCAAGATAGCTGGACTAGCGGGAGAAACAATGAGCAGTTCTTC
.	TRBJ2-4	.	TRBV20-1	CSARQGGIQYF	TGCAGTGCTAGACAGGGGGGCATTCAGTACTTC
.	TRBJ2-1	.	TRBV27	CASSLSKRNEQFF	TGTGCCAGCAGTTTATCGAAGCGGAATGAGCAGTTCTTC
.	TRBJ2-3	.	TRBV11-2	CASSLGRQRSTDTQYF	TGTGCCAGCAGCTTAGGCCGACAGCGTAGCACAGATACGCAGTATTTT
.	TRBJ2-5	.	TRBV12-3/TRBV12-4	CASGPGLEETQYF	TGTGCCAGCGGACCGGGACTGGAAGAGACCCAGTACTTC
TRBD1	TRBJ1-5	.	TRBV20-1	CSARRGQINQPQHF	TGCAGTGCTAGACGGGGACAGATCAATCAGCCCCAGCATTTT
TRBD1	TRBJ2-7	.	TRBV12-5	CASGGDSYEQYF	TGTGCTAGTGGGGGGGACAGCTACGAGCAGTACTTC
.	TRBJ1-2	.	TRBV29-1	CSVRGPAGEDYTF	TGCAGCGTCAGGGGACCTGCTGGTGAGGACTACACCTTC
.	TRBJ1-2	.	TRBV5-4	CASSLEPLGGYTF	TGTGCCAGCAGCTTGGAACCCCTGGGAGGCTACACCTTC
.	TRBJ2-7	few	TRBV7-2	CASSSDTFSDQYF	TGTGCCAGCAGCTCAGACACTTTTAGTGACCAGTACTTC
.	TRBJ2-7	few	TRBV4-2	CASSQDAPGAVTYEQYF	TGTGCCAGCAGCCAAGATGCGCCGGGAGCGGTAACCTACGAGCAGTACTTC
.	TRBJ1-3	few	TRBV20-1	CSASPNSGNTIYF	TGCAGTGCTAGTCCCAACTCTGGAAACACCATATATTTT
.	TRBJ1-5	.	TRBV12-3/TRBV12-4	CASRQSSSNQPQHF	TGTGCCAGCAGACAAAGTTCCTCCAATCAGCCCCAGCATTTT
.	TRBJ2-2	.	TRBV25-1	CASSSWRANTGELFF	TGTGCCAGCAGTTCATGGAGGGCGAACACCGGGGAGCTGTTTTTT
.	TRBJ1-1	.	TRBV29-1	CSVEEVSMNTEAFF	TGCAGCGTTGAAGAGGTGAGCATGAACACTGAAGCTTTCTTT
.	TRBJ1-1	few	TRBV29-1	CSVATGRGTEAFF	TGCAGCGTTGCCACAGGGAGGGGCACTGAAGCTTTCTTT
.	TRBJ1-2	.	TRBV4-1	CASSQRFGGQYGYTF	TGCGCCAGCAGCCAAAGATTTGGGGGCCAGTATGGCTACACCTTC
TRBD2	TRBJ2-5	.	TRBV7-2	CASSFQKFSGITETQYF	TGTGCCAGCAGCTTCCAAAAATTTAGCGGGATAACCGAGACCCAGTACTTC
TRBD2	TRBJ2-1	.	TRBV4-1	CASSQVGRRGDYNEQFF	TGCGCCAGCAGCCAAGTAGGTCGGCGGGGGGACTACAATGAGCAGTTCTTC
TRBD2	TRBJ2-1	few	TRBV7-9	CASSLAGGPVHEQFF	TGTGCCAGCAGCTTAGCGGGAGGGCCGGTGCATGAGCAGTTCTTC
.	TRBJ2-7	few	TRBV12-3/TRBV12-4	CASSSFDIPREQYF	TGTGCCAGCAGTTCCTTCGACATTCCTCGCGAGCAGTACTTC
.	TRBJ2-7	.	TRBV6-1	CASNNRVPYEQYF	TGTGCCAGCAATAACAGGGTCCCCTACGAGCAGTACTTC